This TCR beta chain was recorded in a study of T cell repertoires in cytomegalovirus infection. Broader study findings: HLA-C-restricted CMV clonotypes gave the most frequent clonotype in two of eight donors.

Germline CDR1 is SGHVS and CDR2 is FNYEAQ. The CDR3 is made up of 16 amino acids. The J segment lost 0 bases and the V segment lost 4 bases, leaving 7 bases of the junction unmatched. This clonotype was observed a few times. The antigen remains unidentified. TCRdb processed the reads anew with MiXCR; each CDR3 protein has one entry. Counted here are about 360,000 distinct CDR3 sequences, about a sixth occurring once; the ten biggest clones make up under 9%. The sequence was obtained from a human donor in good health (CMV status not recorded). Some clones in this sample may be carry-over from other donors' samples. What was sequenced was PBMCs. The chain combines TRBV7-6 with TRBJ2-3, with 7 bases aligning to TRBD2. The CDR3 DNA sequence: TGTGCCAGCAGCTCTCCGGGACTACTGAGCACAGATACGCAGTATTTT. As protein: CASSSPGLLSTDTQYF.